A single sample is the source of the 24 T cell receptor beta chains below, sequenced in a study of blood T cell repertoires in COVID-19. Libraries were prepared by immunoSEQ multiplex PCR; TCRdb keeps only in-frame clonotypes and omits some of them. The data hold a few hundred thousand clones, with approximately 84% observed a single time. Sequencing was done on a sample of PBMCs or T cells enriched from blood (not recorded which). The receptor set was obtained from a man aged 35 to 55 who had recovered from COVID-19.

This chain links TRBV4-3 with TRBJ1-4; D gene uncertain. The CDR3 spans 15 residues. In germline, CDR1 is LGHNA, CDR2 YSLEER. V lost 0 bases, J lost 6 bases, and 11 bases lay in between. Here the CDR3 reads CASSQELREDEKLFF. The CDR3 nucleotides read TGCGCCAGCAGCCAAGAATTGAGGGAGGATGAAAAACTGTTTTTT.

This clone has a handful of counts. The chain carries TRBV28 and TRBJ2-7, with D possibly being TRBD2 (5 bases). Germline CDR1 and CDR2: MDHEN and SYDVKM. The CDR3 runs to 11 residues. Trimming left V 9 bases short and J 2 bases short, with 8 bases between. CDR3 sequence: CASRRTYEQYF. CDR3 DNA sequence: TGTGCCAGTCGGAGGACCTACGAGCAGTACTTC.

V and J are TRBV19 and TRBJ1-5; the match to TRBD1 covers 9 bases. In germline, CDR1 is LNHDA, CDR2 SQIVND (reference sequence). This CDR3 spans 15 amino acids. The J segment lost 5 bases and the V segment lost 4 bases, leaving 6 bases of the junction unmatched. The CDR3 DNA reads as TGTGCCAGTAGTACCGTCGGGACAGGGTATCAGCCCCAGCATTTT. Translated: CASSTVGTGYQPQHF.

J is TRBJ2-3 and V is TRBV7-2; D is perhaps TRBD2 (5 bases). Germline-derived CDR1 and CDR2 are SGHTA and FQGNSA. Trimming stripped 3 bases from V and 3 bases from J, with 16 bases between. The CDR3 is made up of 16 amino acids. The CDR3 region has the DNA TGTGCCAGCAGCTTTGAGGGTTCCCTAGGAACAGATACGCAGTATTTT. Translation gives CASSFEGSLGTDTQYF.

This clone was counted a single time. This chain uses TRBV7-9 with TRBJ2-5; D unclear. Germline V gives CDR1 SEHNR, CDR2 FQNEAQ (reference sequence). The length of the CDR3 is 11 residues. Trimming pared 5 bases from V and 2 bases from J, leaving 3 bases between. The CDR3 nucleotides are TGTGCCAGCAGCCCTCAAGAGACCCAGTACTTC. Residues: CASSPQETQYF.

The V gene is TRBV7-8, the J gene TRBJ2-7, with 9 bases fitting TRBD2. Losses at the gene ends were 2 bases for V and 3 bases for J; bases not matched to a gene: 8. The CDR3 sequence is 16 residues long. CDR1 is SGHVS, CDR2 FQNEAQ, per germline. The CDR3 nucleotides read TGTGCCAGCAGCTTACCCACCGGGACTAGCAGCTACGAGCAGTACTTC. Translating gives CASSLPTGTSSYEQYF. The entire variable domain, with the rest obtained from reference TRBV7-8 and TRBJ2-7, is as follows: GAGVSQSPRYKVAKRGQDVALRCDPISGHVSLFWYQQALGQGPEFLTYFQNEAQLDKSGLPSDRFFAERPEGSVSTLKIQRTQQEDSAVYLCASSLPTGTSSYEQYFGPGTRLTVT.

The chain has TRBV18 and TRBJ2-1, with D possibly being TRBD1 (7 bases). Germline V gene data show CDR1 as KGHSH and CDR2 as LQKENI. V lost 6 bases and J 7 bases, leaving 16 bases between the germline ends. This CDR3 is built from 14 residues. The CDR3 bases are TGTGCCAGCTCTTTCGGACAGGAGGGTAATGAGCAGTTCTTC. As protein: CASSFGQEGNEQFF. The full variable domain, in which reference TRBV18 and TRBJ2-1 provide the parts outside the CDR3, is NAGVMQNPRHLVRRRGQEARLRCSPMKGHSHVYWYRQLPEEGLKFMVYLQKENIIDESGMPKERFSAEFPKEGPSILRIQQVVRGDSAAYFCASSFGQEGNEQFFGPGTRLTVL.

CDR3 bases: TGTGCCAGCAGAGGACAGTCTAACTATGGCTACACCTTC. This sequence encodes CASRGQSNYGYTF. The chain links TRBV9 to TRBJ1-2, with D maybe TRBD1 (6 bases). V was trimmed by 5 bases and J by 0 bases, leaving 8 bases between them. Per germline, CDR1 SGDLS and CDR2 YYNGEE. The CDR3 loop spans 13 amino acids.

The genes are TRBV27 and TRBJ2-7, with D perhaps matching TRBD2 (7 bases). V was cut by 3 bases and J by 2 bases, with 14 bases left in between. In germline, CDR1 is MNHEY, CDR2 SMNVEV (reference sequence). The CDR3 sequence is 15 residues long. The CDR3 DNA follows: TGTGCCAGCAGTTTCGGGGGGCAGGGGACCTACGAGCAGTACTTC. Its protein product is CASSFGGQGTYEQYF.

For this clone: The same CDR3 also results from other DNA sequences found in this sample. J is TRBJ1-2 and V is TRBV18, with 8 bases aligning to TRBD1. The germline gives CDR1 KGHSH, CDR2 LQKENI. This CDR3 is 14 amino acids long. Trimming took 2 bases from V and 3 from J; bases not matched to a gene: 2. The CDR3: CASSPGQGDYGYTF. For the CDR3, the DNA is TGTGCCAGCTCACCAGGACAGGGTGACTATGGCTACACCTTC.

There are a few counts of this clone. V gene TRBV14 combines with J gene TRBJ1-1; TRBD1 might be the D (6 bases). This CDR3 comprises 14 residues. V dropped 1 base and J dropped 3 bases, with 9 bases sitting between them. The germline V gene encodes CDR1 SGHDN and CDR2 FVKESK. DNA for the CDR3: TGTGCCAGCAGCCAAGCGGCAGGGGACACTGAAGCTTTCTTT. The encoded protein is CASSQAAGDTEAFF.

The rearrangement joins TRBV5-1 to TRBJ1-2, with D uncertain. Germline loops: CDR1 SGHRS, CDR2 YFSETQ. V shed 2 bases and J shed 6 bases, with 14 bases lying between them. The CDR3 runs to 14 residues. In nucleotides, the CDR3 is TGCGCCAGCAGCTTAGAGGGCCCTTGGAATGGCTACACCTTC. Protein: CASSLEGPWNGYTF.

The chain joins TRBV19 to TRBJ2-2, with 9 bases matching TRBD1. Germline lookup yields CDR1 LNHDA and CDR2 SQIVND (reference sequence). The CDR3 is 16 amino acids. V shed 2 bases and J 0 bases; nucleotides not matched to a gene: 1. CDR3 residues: CASSIRQGANTGELFF. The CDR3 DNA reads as TGTGCCAGTAGTATAAGACAGGGGGCGAACACCGGGGAGCTGTTTTTT.

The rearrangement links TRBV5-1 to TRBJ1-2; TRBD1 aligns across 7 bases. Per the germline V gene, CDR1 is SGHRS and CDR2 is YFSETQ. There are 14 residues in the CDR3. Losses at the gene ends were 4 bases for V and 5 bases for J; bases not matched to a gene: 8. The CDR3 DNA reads TGCGCCAGCAGCCTGGGACAGACCACATATGGCTACACCTTC. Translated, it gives CASSLGQTTYGYTF.

This chain's CDR3 is CASSFGAQPQHF. The DNA of the CDR3 is TGTGCCAGCAGTTTTGGGGCCCAGCCCCAGCATTTT. The chain links TRBV12-3 or TRBV12-4 to TRBJ1-5; D may be TRBD1 (5 bases). V lost 3 bases and J lost 7, with 7 bases in between. The CDR3 is 12 residues long.

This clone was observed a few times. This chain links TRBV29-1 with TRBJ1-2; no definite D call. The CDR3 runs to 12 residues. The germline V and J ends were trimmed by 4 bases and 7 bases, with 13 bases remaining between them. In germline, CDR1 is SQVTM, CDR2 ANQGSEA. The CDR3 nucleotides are TGCAGCGTTGTAAAAACCGGGTCTGGCTACACCTTC. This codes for CSVVKTGSGYTF.

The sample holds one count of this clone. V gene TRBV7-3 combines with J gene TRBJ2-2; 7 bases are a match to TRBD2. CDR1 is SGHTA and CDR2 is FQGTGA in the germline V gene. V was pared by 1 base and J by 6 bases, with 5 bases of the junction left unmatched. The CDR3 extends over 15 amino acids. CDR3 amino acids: CASSLIQGGAGELFF. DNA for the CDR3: TGTGCCAGCAGCTTAATTCAGGGAGGGGCCGGGGAGCTGTTTTTT.

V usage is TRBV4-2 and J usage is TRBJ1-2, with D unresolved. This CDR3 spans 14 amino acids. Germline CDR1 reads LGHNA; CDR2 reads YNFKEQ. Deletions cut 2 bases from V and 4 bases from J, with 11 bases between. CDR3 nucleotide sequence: TGTGCCAGCAGCCAACCTGACATCCGCTATGGCTACACCTTC. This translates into CASSQPDIRYGYTF.

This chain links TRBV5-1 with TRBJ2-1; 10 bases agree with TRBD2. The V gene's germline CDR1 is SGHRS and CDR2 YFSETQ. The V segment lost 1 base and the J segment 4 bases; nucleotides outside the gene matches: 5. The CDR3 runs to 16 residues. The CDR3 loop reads CASSLYSSGGYNEQFF. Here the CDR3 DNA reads TGCGCCAGCAGCTTGTATTCTAGCGGGGGTTACAATGAGCAGTTCTTC.

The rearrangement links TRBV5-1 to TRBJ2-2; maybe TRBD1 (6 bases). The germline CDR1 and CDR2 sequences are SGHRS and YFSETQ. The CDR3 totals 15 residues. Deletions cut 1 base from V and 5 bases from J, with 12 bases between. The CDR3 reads CASSLTGTRTGELFF. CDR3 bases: TGCGCCAGCAGCTTGACAGGGACGAGGACCGGGGAGCTGTTTTTT.

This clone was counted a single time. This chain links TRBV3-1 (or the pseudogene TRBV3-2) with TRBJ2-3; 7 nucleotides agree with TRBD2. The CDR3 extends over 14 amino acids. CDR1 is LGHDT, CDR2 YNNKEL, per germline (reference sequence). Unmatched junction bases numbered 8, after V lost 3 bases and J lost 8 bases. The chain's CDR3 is CASSHHAGEGTQYF. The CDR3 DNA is TGTGCCAGCAGCCACCACGCGGGGGAGGGTACGCAGTATTTT.

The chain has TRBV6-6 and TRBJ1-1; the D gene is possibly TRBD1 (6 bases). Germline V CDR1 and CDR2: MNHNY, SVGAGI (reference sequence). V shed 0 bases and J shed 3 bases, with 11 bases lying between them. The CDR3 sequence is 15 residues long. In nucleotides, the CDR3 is TGTGCCAGCAGTTACTCGAGGACAGCGGACACTGAAGCTTTCTTT. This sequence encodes CASSYSRTADTEAFF.

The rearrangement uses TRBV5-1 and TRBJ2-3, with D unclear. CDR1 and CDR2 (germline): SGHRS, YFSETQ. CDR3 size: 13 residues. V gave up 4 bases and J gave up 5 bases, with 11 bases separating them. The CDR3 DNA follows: TGCGCCAGCAGCCTGGACGGCGGAGATACGCAGTATTTT. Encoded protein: CASSLDGGDTQYF.

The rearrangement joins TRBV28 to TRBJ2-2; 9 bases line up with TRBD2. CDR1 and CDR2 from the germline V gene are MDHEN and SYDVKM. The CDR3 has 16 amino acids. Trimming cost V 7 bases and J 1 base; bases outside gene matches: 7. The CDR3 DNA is TGTGCCAGCACATCTAGCGGGGCCGAGAACACCGGGGAGCTGTTTTTT. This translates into CASTSSGAENTGELFF.